These T cell receptor beta chains were read from a single sample in a study of blood T cell repertoires in COVID-19. The table came from immunoSEQ multiplex PCR; TCRdb's copy has only in-frame clones and leaves some out. Of a few hundred thousand clones in the sample, 70% to 90% are singletons; the top ten hold roughly 8.9%. Sequences were obtained from PBMCs or T cells enriched from blood (not recorded which). The source is a woman aged 40 to 55 who had recovered from COVID-19. Each CDR3 is given with its conserved first and last residue. A D gene is named only where the DNA matches it firmly. The size of a clone is reported for some rows only, either as once, few or many, or as a class for expanded clones.

D	V	size	J	CDR3	DNA
TRBD1	TRBV5-1	-	TRBJ2-1	CASSWTQLQISRTGSDEQFF	TGCGCCAGCAGCTGGACCCAACTCCAGATCTCGAGGACAGGATCCGATGAGCAGTTCTTC
-	TRBV30	-	TRBJ1-1	CAWSKLAGPDTEAFF	TGTGCCTGGAGTAAACTTGCAGGTCCGGACACTGAAGCTTTCTTT
-	TRBV9	few	TRBJ1-2	CASSASNGFYGYTF	TGTGCCAGCAGCGCATCAAACGGGTTCTATGGCTACACCTTC
TRBD2	TRBV23-1	-	TRBJ2-1	CASSQSGLAGGEDEQFF	TGCGCCAGCAGTCAGTCGGGACTAGCGGGGGGAGAGGATGAGCAGTTCTTC
TRBD1	TRBV29-1	once	TRBJ1-2	CSAGDRDYGYTF	TGCAGCGCCGGGGACAGGGACTATGGCTACACCTTC
TRBD2	TRBV4-3	-	TRBJ2-5	CASSQSTSGRGEETQYF	TGCGCCAGCAGCCAATCCACGTCGGGGCGGGGGGAAGAGACCCAGTACTTC
TRBD1	TRBV10-3	-	TRBJ2-7	CAISAAGGREQYF	TGTGCCATCAGTGCAGCAGGGGGCCGCGAGCAGTACTTC
TRBD1	TRBV7-3	-	TRBJ1-2	CASSLTGGFGYTF	TGTGCCAGCAGCTTAACAGGGGGCTTTGGCTACACCTTC
TRBD1	TRBV9	once	TRBJ1-3	CASSPLTGGNTIYF	TGTGCCAGCAGCCCCCTGACAGGGGGAAACACCATATATTTT
TRBD1	TRBV5-4	-	TRBJ1-1	CASSGGGRTGDTEAFF	TGTGCCAGCAGCGGCGGGGGCAGGACAGGGGACACTGAAGCTTTCTTT
-	TRBV5-1	-	TRBJ2-3	CASSLDRGVQVTDTQYF	TGCGCCAGCAGCCTTGACCGGGGAGTCCAAGTCACAGATACGCAGTATTTT
TRBD1	TRBV30	-	TRBJ1-2	CAWSEYRGDGYTF	TGTGCCTGGAGTGAGTACAGGGGAGATGGCTACACCTTC
TRBD1	TRBV19	-	TRBJ1-5	CASSAGTGGWSQPQHF	TGTGCCAGTAGTGCCGGGACAGGGGGCTGGAGTCAGCCCCAGCATTTT
-	TRBV9	-	TRBJ2-1	CASSSGLYNEQFF	TGTGCCAGCAGCTCAGGACTTTACAATGAGCAGTTCTTC
-	TRBV30	-	TRBJ2-7	CAWSVGGIGKREQYF	TGTGCCTGGAGTGTTGGCGGGATCGGAAAAAGGGAGCAGTACTTC
-	TRBV29-1	-	TRBJ1-4	CSVPSPSRNEKLFF	TGCAGCGTCCCTAGTCCATCAAGGAATGAAAAACTGTTTTTT
TRBD2	TRBV9	-	TRBJ2-2	CASSVAAGGNTGELFF	TGTGCCAGCAGCGTCGCAGCGGGGGGGAACACCGGGGAGCTGTTTTTT
-	TRBV29-1	-	TRBJ2-3	CSVEPRDTQYF	TGCAGCGTTGAACCTCGAGATACGCAGTATTTT
-	TRBV28	-	TRBJ2-5	CASSLGSPGETQYF	TGTGCCAGCAGTTTGGGGTCCCCGGGGGAGACCCAGTACTTC
TRBD1	TRBV2	-	TRBJ1-2	CASKGDRDDYGYTF	TGTGCCAGCAAGGGGGACAGGGACGACTATGGCTACACCTTC
-	TRBV3-1/TRBV3-2	-	TRBJ2-7	CASSDRTEQYF	TGTGCCAGCAGCGACCGGACTGAGCAGTACTTC
-	TRBV11-3	-	TRBJ2-1	CASSFLYNEQFF	TGTGCCAGCAGCTTCCTTTACAATGAGCAGTTCTTC
-	TRBV7-2	-	TRBJ2-5	CASSLVGGGRETQYF	TGTGCCAGCAGCTTAGTGGGGGGGGGCCGAGAGACCCAGTACTTC
TRBD1	TRBV13	-	TRBJ1-1	CASSPAPGQGRKTEAFF	TGTGCCAGCAGCCCCGCCCCGGGACAGGGGAGGAAGACTGAAGCTTTCTTT
TRBD2	TRBV28	-	TRBJ2-5	CASSPSLGGQETQYF	TGTGCCAGCAGTCCCTCCCTGGGAGGGCAAGAGACCCAGTACTTC
TRBD1	TRBV5-1	-	TRBJ2-2	CASRRTGDTGELFF	TGCGCCAGCAGGAGGACAGGGGACACCGGGGAGCTGTTTTTT
-	TRBV24-1	-	TRBJ2-2	CATSDVGAMTGELFF	TGTGCCACCAGTGACGTGGGGGCTATGACCGGGGAGCTGTTTTTT
TRBD2	TRBV19	-	TRBJ2-2	CASSAGGGYPGELFF	TGTGCCAGTAGTGCCGGGGGGGGATACCCCGGGGAGCTGTTTTTT
TRBD1	TRBV6-2/TRBV6-3	-	TRBJ2-1	CASSYAGTGRDEQFF	TGTGCCAGCAGTTACGCCGGGACAGGGCGAGATGAGCAGTTCTTC
-	TRBV7-9	-	TRBJ1-1	CASSLSQNTEAFF	TGTGCCAGCAGCTTATCACAGAACACTGAAGCTTTCTTT